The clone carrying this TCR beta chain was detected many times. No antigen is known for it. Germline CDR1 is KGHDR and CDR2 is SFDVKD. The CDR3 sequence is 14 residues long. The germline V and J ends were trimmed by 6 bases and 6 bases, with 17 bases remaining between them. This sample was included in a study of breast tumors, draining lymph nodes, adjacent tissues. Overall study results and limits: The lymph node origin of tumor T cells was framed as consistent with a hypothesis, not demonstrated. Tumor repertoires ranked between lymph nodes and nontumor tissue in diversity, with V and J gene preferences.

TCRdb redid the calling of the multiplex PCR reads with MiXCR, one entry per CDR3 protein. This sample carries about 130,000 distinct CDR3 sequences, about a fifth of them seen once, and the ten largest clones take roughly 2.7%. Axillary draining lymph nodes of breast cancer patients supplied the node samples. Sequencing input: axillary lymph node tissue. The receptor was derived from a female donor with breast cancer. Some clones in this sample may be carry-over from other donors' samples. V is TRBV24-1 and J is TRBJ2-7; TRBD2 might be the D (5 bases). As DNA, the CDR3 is TGTGCCACCAGTCCCCGCGGTAGGGCGGGCGAGCAGTACTTC. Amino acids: CATSPRGRAGEQYF.